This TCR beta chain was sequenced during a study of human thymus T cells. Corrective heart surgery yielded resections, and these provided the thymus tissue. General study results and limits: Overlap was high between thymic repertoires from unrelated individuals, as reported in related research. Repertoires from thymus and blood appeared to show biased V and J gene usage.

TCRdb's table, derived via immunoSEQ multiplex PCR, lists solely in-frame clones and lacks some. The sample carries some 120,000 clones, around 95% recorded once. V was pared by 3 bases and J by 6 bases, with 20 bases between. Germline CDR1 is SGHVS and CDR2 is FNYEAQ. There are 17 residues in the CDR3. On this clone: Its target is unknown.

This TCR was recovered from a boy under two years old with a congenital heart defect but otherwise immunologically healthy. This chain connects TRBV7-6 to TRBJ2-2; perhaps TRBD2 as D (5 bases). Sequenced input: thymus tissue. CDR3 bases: TGTGCCAGCAGCTTCTACCCATCTAGCCTCAAGGCCGGGGAGCTGTTTTTT. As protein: CASSFYPSSLKAGELFF.